The 17 T cell receptor beta chains given below trace back to one sample, sequenced in a study of CD8 T cells in ankylosing spondylitis. TCRdb processed the 5' RACE reads anew with MiXCR; each CDR3 protein has one entry. This table has about 160,000 distinct CDR3 sequences, around a tenth appearing once. The sequencing input was blood, either unsorted or a sorted T cell fraction (not recorded which). The receptors were gathered from a female donor with ankylosing spondylitis or in good health (not recorded which).

Only a few counts were recorded for this clonotype. The CDR3 region is CASSTGGTEAPNEQFF. DNA for the CDR3: TGTGCCAGCAGCACAGGAGGTACAGAAGCCCCTAATGAGCAGTTCTTC. This chain connects TRBV7-9 to TRBJ2-1; possibly TRBD1 or TRBD2 for D (5 bases each). The CDR3 covers 16 residues. Germline CDR1 SEHNR, CDR2 FQNEAQ (reference sequence). Between the trimmed V and J ends, which lost 5 bases and 7 bases, there was a span of 21 bases.

This clonotype was observed at least ten times. Here the CDR3 DNA reads TGTGCCAGCAGTTACACTATCTCCTACAATGAGCAGTTCTTC. This sequence encodes CASSYTISYNEQFF. The V and J genes are TRBV6-6 and TRBJ2-1; D uncertain. Germline V CDR1 and CDR2: MNHNY, SVGAGI (reference sequence). Trimming took off 2 bases at V and 0 bases at J, with 5 bases between the two ends. The CDR3 consists of 14 residues.

This clonotype was counted between two and nine times. The rearrangement uses TRBV27 and TRBJ2-3, with D possibly matching TRBD2 (6 bases). The CDR3 contains 14 residues. Germline-derived CDR1 and CDR2 are MNHEY and SMNVEV (reference sequence). Trimming took off 6 bases at V and 1 base at J, with 11 bases between the two ends. The CDR3 nucleotides read TGTGCCAGCAGACCGGGACTGCGCACAGATACGCAGTATTTT. This sequence encodes CASRPGLRTDTQYF.

This clonotype was counted at least ten times. V usage is TRBV4-3 and J usage is TRBJ1-1, with TRBD1 as a possible D gene (6 bases). Germline V gene sequence: CDR1 LGHNA, CDR2 YSLEER. The CDR3 has 13 amino acids. Between the trimmed V and J ends, which lost 3 bases and 4 bases, there was a span of 9 bases. Here the CDR3 DNA reads TGCGCCAGCAGCCAGGGGGCCGGCACTGAAGCTTTCTTT. Translating gives CASSQGAGTEAFF.

This clonotype was picked up a small number of times. The chain recombines TRBV15 with TRBJ2-5, with 8 bases fitting TRBD1. J lost 4 bases, V lost 5 bases, and 3 bases had no gene match. CDR1 is LNHNV, CDR2 YYDKDF, per germline (reference sequence). The CDR3 spans 13 residues. CDR3 protein: CATSHDRGETQYF. The CDR3 bases are TGTGCCACCAGCCACGACAGGGGAGAGACCCAGTACTTC.

In its sample, this clonotype was seen a few times. This chain links TRBV12-5 with TRBJ1-1; D is uncertain. The CDR3 totals 11 residues. Germline V gene lookup returns CDR1 LGHNT and CDR2 FRNRAP. Trimming stripped 3 bases from V and 6 bases from J, with 5 bases between. The CDR3 protein is CASGLSPEAFF. CDR3 coding DNA: TGTGCTAGTGGTTTAAGCCCTGAAGCTTTCTTT.

The chain joins TRBV20-1 to TRBJ2-1; D uncertain. This CDR3 region has 15 residues. The germline V and J ends were trimmed by 4 bases and 2 bases, with 15 bases remaining between them. Looked up from germline, CDR1 is DFQATT and CDR2 is SNEGSKA (reference sequence). Written as DNA, the CDR3 is TGCAGTGCTATCCCCCTGAGCCGGACCTACAATGAGCAGTTCTTC. It translates to CSAIPLSRTYNEQFF.

This clonotype was observed a handful of times. This chain uses TRBV27 with TRBJ2-7; the D call may be TRBD1 or TRBD2 (5 bases each). The germline CDR1 and CDR2 sequences are MNHEY and SMNVEV (reference sequence). The CDR3 consists of 14 residues. The V end lost 1 base, the J end lost 6 bases, and 13 bases lay between the germline ends. CDR3 amino acids: CASSLLGESLEQYF. For the CDR3, the DNA is TGTGCCAGCAGTTTATTGGGGGAATCCCTCGAGCAGTACTTC.

V gene TRBV28 combines with J gene TRBJ1-1, with TRBD1 matching 7 bases. The CDR3 extends over 15 amino acids. V shed 6 bases, J shed 3 bases, and the junction held 10 bases outside the gene matches. CDR1 and CDR2 from the germline V gene are MDHEN and SYDVKM. DNA for the CDR3: TGTGCCAGCAGCCTCCGACAGGGAATGGACACTGAAGCTTTCTTT. It codes for CASSLRQGMDTEAFF.

This clonotype has only a few counts. The rearrangement links TRBV11-2 to TRBJ2-4; TRBD2 might be the D (5 bases). CDR1 and CDR2 (germline): SGHAT, FQNNGV. Trimming shortened V by 5 bases and J by 7 bases, and 12 bases separated the two germline ends. The CDR3 spans 13 residues. In nucleotides, the CDR3 is TGTGCCAGCAGCCCTAGCCGTGCTAACATTCAGTACTTC. This sequence encodes CASSPSRANIQYF.

This clonotype was seen a few times. The gene calls are TRBV30 and TRBJ1-1; unclear D gene. Germline V lookup: CDR1 GTSNPN, CDR2 SVGIG (reference sequence). Trimming took 5 bases from V and 7 from J, leaving 11 bases between them. This CDR3 has 11 residues. CDR3 amino acids: CAWDAANEAFF. The DNA for the CDR3 is TGTGCCTGGGATGCAGCTAATGAAGCTTTCTTT. The entire variable domain, with the rest obtained from reference TRBV30 and TRBJ1-1, is as follows: SQTIHQWPATLVQPVGSPLSLECTVEGTSNPNLYWYRQAAGRGLQLLFYSVGIGQISSEVPQNLSASRPQDRQFILSSKKLLLSDSGFYLCAWDAANEAFFGQGTRLTVV.

The chain recombines TRBV7-9 with TRBJ1-1; D is unresolved. This CDR3 is 12 amino acids long. Germline V CDR1 and CDR2: SEHNR, FQNEAQ (reference sequence). V lost 5 bases to trimming and J lost 7 bases, with 11 bases between them. The CDR3 protein is CASSGSGHEAFF. CDR3 coding DNA: TGTGCCAGCAGCGGGAGTGGTCATGAAGCTTTCTTT.

This chain joins TRBV5-6 and TRBJ2-7, with D uncertain. The germline CDR1 and CDR2 sequences are SGHDT and YYEEEE. The CDR3 loop spans 16 amino acids. Trimming took off 3 bases at V and 4 bases at J, with 20 bases between the two ends. In DNA form, the CDR3 reads TGTGCCAGCAGCTCGGTAGAAGAAGTCCTCGGGTACGAGCAGTACTTC. Its protein is CASSSVEEVLGYEQYF. Full variable domain (missing parts from reference TRBV5-6 and TRBJ2-7): DAGVTQSPTHLIKTRGQQVTLRCSPKSGHDTVSWYQQALGQGPQFIFQYYEEEERQRGNFPDRFSGHQFPNYSSELNVNALLLGDSALYLCASSSVEEVLGYEQYFGPGTRLTVT.

This clonotype showed up just a few times. DNA for the CDR3: TGTGCCACCAGCAGAGATACAGGGGGCCCGAACACTGAAGCTTTCTTT. It yields the protein CATSRDTGGPNTEAFF. The gene calls are TRBV15 and TRBJ1-1, with 9 bases matching TRBD1. The germline gives CDR1 LNHNV, CDR2 YYDKDF (reference sequence). The CDR3 contains 16 residues. V lost 0 bases to trimming and J lost 1 base; unmatched junction nucleotides: 3. The variable domain in full, completed from reference TRBV15 and TRBJ1-1, reads DAMVIQNPRYQVTQFGKPVTLSCSQTLNHNVMYWYQQKSSQAPKLLFHYYDKDFNNEADTPDNFQSRRPNTSFCFLDIRSPGLGDTAMYLCATSRDTGGPNTEAFFGQGTRLTVV.

The rearrangement uses TRBV27 and TRBJ1-1, with D unclear. The germline V gene has CDR1 MNHEY and CDR2 SMNVEV (reference sequence). Trimming left V 5 bases short and J 2 bases short, with 9 bases between. The CDR3 is made up of 13 amino acids. CDR3 sequence reads: CASSPWDNTEAFF. Here the CDR3 DNA reads TGTGCCAGCAGTCCCTGGGATAACACTGAAGCTTTCTTT.

The sample holds a few counts of this clonotype. V gene TRBV4-1 combines with J gene TRBJ2-7; D gene unclear. From germline, CDR1 is MGHRA and CDR2 YSYEKL. This CDR3 spans 12 amino acids. Between the trimmed V and J ends, which lost 3 bases and 3 bases, there was a span of 6 bases. The CDR3 coding sequence is TGCGCCAGCAGCCAGAACAGCTACGAGCAGTACTTC. It translates to CASSQNSYEQYF.

The chain carries TRBV24-1 and TRBJ2-1; D gene uncertain. Trimming removed 5 bases at V and 1 base at J, with 8 bases between. The CDR3 is made up of 14 amino acids. In germline, CDR1 is KGHDR, CDR2 SFDVKD. Here the CDR3 reads CATSGSGSYNEQFF. The CDR3 coding sequence is TGTGCCACCAGTGGGTCCGGGTCCTACAATGAGCAGTTCTTC.